What follows describes a single T cell receptor beta chain. This clonotype occurred many times. The antigen it binds to is not known. The sample holds no much larger clone one base away, and base qualities are not on file. The sample comes from a study of breast tumors, draining lymph nodes, adjacent tissues (TCRdb year 2016). Study-level background: The study compared TCR beta repertoires across tumor, adjacent nontumor tissue and axillary lymph nodes from breast cancer patients. In human breast cancer, the study set out to evaluate how tumor, surrounding tissue and draining lymph node repertoires relate to one another and whether T cells may move between these sites. The research as a whole found: Tumors showed preferential V and J gene usage, and their T-cell repertoire diversity fell below that of lymph nodes yet above that of nontumor tissue. A scenario in which most tumor T cells derive from the lymph node and then expand within tumor tissue was judged to be consistent with the data. Tumor and nontumor tissue repertoires were significantly more similar in luminal-like than in basal-like breast cancer. The conclusion that tumor T cells originate in lymph nodes was framed as consistent with a hypothesis rather than directly demonstrated.

The germline ends are 14 bases apart after V is trimmed by 1 base and J by 5 bases. The CDR3, from cysteine to phenylalanine, totals 14 residues. The retained sequence is limited to the CDR3, 42 bases, with the frame set at the first base. CDR1 and CDR2 were assigned from the germline V gene (reference sequence) as DFQATT and SNEGSKA. Lymph node samples came from the axillary draining lymph nodes of breast cancer patients. TCRdb lists the instrument as Illumina HiSeq 2000. TCR beta chain libraries were generated through multiplex PCR amplification. The amplified TCR beta chain products were analyzed by high-throughput sequencing. Using fastp trimming at Q25 and MiXCR clonotype assembly, TCRdb reanalyzed the public sequencing data and kept in-frame beta chains. Each entry is one CDR3 protein sequence, shown with its most common DNA and genes. The sample table records 200,000 to 250,000 distinct CDR3 sequences; 30% to 35% of these occur just once. The top ten constitute over 3.5% of the sample.

The rearranged segments are TRBV20-1 and TRBJ2-5; tentative D gene TRBD2, with 6 bases matching. Sequencing was done on a sample of axillary lymph node tissue. This TCR derives from a female donor with breast cancer. Some clones in this sample may be carry-over from other donors' samples. This receptor has the CDR3 CSARGRGFRETQYF. Here is the DNA: TGCAGTGCTAGAGGTCGGGGGTTTAGGGAGACCCAGTACTTC.